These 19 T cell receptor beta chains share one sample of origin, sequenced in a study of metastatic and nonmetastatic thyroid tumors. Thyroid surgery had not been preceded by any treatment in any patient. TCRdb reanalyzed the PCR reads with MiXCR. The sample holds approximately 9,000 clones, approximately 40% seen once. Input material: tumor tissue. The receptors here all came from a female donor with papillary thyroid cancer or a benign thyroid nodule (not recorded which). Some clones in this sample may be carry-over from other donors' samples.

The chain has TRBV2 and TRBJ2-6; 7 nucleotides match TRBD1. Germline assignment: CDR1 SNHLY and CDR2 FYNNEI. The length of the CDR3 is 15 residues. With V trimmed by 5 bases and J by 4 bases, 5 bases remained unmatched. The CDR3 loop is CASSLQGYGANVLTF. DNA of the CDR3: TGTGCCAGCAGTTTACAGGGGTACGGGGCCAACGTCCTGACTTTC. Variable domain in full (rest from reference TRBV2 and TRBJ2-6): EPEVTQTPSHQVTQMGQEVILRCVPISNHLYFYWYRQILGQKVEFLVSFYNNEISEKSEIFDDQFSVERPDGSNFTLKIRSTKLEDSAMYFCASSLQGYGANVLTFGAGSRLTVL.

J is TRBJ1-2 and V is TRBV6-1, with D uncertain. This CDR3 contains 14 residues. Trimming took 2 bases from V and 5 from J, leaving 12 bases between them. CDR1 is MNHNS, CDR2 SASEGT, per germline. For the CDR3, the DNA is TGTGCCAGCAGTGAACATCCGGGGAATTATGGCTACACCTTC. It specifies CASSEHPGNYGYTF.

In DNA form, the CDR3 reads TGTGCCCTCACATCAGGTCGCACCGGGGAGCTGTTTTTT. Its translation is CALTSGRTGELFF. J is TRBJ2-2 and V is TRBV19; no definite D call. CDR1 is LNHDA and CDR2 is SQIVND in the germline V gene (reference sequence). The CDR3 consists of 13 residues. The ends were cut back, 11 bases at V and 4 bases at J, with 14 bases in the middle.

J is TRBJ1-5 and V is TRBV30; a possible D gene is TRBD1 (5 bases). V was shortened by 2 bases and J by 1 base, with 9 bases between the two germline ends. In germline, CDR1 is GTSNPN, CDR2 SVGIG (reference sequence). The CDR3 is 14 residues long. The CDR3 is CAWSSTVSNQPQHF. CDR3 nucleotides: TGTGCCTGGAGTTCGACAGTGAGCAATCAGCCCCAGCATTTT.

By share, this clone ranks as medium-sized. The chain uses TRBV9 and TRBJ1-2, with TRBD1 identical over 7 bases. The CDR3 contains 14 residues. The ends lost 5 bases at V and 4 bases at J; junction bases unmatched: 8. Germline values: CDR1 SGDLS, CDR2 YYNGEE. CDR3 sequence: CASSPATGRYGYTF. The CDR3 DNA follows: TGTGCCAGCAGTCCGGCGACAGGGCGCTATGGCTACACCTTC. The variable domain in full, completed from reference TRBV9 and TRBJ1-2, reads DSGVTQTPKHLITATGQRVTLRCSPRSGDLSVYWYQQSLDQGLQFLIQYYNGEERAKGNILERFSAQQFPDLHSELNLSSLELGDSALYFCASSPATGRYGYTFGSGTRLTVV.

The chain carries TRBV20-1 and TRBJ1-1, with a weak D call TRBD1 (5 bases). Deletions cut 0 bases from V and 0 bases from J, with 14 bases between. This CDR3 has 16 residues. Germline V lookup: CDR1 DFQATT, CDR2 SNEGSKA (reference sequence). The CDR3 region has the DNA TGCAGTGCTAGAGATTGGCTAACAGGATTGAACACTGAAGCTTTCTTT. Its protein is CSARDWLTGLNTEAFF.

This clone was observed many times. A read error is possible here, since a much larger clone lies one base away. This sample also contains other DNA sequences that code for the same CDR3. CDR3 DNA: TGTGCCACCAGTGATGCAAGGACAGTAGCAGATACGCAGTATTTT. This sequence encodes CATSDARTVADTQYF. This chain uses TRBV24-1 with TRBJ2-3; D perhaps matches TRBD1 (6 bases). Trimming took 3 bases from V and 4 from J, leaving 13 bases between them. The germline V gene has CDR1 KGHDR and CDR2 SFDVKD. This CDR3 contains 15 residues.

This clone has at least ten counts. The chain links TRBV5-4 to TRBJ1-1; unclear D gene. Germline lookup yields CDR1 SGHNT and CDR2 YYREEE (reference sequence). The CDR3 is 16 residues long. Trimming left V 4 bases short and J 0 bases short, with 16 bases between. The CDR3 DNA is TGTGCCAGCAGCCTCGTAGTGGGTCAAGTGAACACTGAAGCTTTCTTT. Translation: CASSLVVGQVNTEAFF.

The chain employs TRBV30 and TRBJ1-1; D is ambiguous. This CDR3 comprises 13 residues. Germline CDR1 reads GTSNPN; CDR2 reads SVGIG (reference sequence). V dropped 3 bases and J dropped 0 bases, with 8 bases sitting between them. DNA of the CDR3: TGTGCCTGGAGCTTGGGTATGAACACTGAAGCTTTCTTT. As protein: CAWSLGMNTEAFF.

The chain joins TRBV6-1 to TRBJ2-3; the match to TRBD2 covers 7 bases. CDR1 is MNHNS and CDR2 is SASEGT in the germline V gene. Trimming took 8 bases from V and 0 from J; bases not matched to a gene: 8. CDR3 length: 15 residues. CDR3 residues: CASSMGGVSTDTQYF. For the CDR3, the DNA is TGTGCCAGCTCAATGGGAGGGGTCAGCACAGATACGCAGTATTTT.

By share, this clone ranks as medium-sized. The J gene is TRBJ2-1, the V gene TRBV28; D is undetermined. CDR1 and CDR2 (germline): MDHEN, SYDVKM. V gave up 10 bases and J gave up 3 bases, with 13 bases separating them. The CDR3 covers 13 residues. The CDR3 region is CATSLEGYNEQFF. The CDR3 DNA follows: TGTGCCACCTCGCTCGAAGGCTACAATGAGCAGTTCTTC.

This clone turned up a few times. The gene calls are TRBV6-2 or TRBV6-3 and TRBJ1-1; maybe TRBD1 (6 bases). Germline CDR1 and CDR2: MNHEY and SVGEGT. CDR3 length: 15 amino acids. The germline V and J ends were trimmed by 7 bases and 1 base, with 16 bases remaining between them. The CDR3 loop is CASTARGGSNTEAFF. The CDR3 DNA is TGTGCCAGCACCGCCAGGGGAGGATCGAACACTGAAGCTTTCTTT.

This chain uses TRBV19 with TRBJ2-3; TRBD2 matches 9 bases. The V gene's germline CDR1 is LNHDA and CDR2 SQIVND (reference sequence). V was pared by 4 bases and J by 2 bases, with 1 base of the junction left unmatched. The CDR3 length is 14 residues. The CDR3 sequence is CASSKREATDTQYF. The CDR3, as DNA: TGTGCCAGTAGTAAGCGGGAGGCCACAGATACGCAGTATTTT.

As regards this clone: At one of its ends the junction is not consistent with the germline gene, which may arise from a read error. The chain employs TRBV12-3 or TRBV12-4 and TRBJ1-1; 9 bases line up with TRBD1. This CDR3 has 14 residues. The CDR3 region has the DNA TGTGCCACCAGTGCCCGGACAGGGGTTACTGAAGCTTTCTTT. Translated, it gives CATSARTGVTEAFF.

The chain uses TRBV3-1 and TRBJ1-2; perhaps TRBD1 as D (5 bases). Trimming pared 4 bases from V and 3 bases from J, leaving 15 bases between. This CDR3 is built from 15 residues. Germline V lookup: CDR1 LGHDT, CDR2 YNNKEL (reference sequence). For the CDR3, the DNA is TGTGCCAGCAGCCTCGGGGGAGGCAGCGACTATGGCTACACCTTC. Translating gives CASSLGGGSDYGYTF.

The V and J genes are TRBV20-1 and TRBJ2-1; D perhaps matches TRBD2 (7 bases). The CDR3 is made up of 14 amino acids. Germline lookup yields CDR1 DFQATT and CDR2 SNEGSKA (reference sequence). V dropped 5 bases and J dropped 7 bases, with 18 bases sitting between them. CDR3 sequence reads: CSALSGGQSNEQFF. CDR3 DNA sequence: TGCAGTGCTCTATCCGGGGGGCAGTCAAATGAGCAGTTCTTC.

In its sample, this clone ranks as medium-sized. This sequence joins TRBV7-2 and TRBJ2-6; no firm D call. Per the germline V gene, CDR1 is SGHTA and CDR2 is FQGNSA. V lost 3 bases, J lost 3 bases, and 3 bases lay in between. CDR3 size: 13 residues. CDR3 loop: CASSFRGANVLTF. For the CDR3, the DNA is TGTGCCAGCAGCTTTCGTGGGGCCAACGTCCTGACTTTC. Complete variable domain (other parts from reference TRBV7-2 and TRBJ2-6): GAGVSQSPSNKVTEKGKDVELRCDPISGHTALYWYRQSLGQGLEFLIYFQGNSAPDKSGLPSDRFSAERTGGSVSTLTIQRTQQEDSAVYLCASSFRGANVLTFGAGSRLTVL.

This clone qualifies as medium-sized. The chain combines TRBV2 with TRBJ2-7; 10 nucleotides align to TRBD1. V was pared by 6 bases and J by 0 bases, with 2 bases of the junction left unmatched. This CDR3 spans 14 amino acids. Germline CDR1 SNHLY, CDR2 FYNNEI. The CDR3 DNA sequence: TGTGCCAGCAGGGACAGGGGGACCTCCTACGAGCAGTACTTC. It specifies CASRDRGTSYEQYF.

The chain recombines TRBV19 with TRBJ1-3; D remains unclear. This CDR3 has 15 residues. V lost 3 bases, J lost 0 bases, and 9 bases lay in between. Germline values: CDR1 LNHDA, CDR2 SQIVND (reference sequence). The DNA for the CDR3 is TGTGCCAGTAGTATTGCGGGCAGCTCTGGAAACACCATATATTTT. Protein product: CASSIAGSSGNTIYF.